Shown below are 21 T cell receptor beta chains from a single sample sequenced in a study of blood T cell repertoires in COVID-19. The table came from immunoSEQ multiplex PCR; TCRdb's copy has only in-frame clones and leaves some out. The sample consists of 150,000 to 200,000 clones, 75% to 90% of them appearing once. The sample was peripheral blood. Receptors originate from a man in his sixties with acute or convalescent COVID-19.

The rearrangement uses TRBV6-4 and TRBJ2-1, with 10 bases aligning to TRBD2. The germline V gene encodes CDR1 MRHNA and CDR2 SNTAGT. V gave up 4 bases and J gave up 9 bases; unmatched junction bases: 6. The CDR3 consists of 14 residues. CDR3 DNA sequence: TGTGCCAGCAGTGCGTTAGCGGGGGGAGGTGAGCAGTTCTTC. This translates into CASSALAGGGEQFF.

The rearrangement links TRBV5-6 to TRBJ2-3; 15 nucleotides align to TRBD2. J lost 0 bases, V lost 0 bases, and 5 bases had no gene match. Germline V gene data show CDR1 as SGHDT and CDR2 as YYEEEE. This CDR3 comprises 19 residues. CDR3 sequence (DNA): TGTGCCAGCAGCTTGGTTTGGACTAGCGGGGGGGCAAGCACAGATACGCAGTATTTT. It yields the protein CASSLVWTSGGASTDTQYF.

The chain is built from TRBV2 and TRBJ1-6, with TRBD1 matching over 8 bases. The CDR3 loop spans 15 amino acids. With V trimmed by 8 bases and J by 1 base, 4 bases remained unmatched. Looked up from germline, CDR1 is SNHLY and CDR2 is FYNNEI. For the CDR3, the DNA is TGTGCCAGCCGGACAGGGTTTTCCTATAATTCACCCCTCCACTTT. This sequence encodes CASRTGFSYNSPLHF.

In DNA, the CDR3 is TGTGCCAGCAACCCGGGCTGGGTTGGCTACACCTTC. This gives the protein CASNPGWVGYTF. V is TRBV6-2 or TRBV6-3 and J is TRBJ1-2; D unresolved. Trimming pared 7 bases from V and 7 bases from J, leaving 13 bases between. This CDR3 region has 12 residues. From germline, CDR1 is MNHEY and CDR2 SVGEGT.

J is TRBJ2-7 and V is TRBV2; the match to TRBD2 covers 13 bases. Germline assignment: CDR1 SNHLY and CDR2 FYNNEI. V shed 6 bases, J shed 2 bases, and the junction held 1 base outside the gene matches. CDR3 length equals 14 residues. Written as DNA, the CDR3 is TGTGCCAGCAGCGGACTAGCGGGAGCCTACGAGCAGTACTTC. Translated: CASSGLAGAYEQYF.

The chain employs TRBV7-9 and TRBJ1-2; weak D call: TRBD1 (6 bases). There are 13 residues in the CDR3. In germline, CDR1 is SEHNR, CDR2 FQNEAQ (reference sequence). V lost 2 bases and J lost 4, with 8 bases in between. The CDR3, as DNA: TGTGCCAGCAGCTTAAGGGACATCTATGGCTACACCTTC. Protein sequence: CASSLRDIYGYTF.

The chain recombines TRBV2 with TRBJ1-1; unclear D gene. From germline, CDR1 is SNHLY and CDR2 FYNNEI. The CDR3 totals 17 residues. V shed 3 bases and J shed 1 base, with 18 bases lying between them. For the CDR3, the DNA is TGTGCCAGCAGTGAGTCGTACGGGTTGCTGGGGAACACTGAAGCTTTCTTT. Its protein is CASSESYGLLGNTEAFF.

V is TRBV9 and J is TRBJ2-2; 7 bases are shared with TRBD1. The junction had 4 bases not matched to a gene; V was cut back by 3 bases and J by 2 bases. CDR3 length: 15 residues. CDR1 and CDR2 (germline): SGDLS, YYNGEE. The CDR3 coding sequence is TGTGCCAGCAGCGCCGACAGGGTAAACACCGGGGAGCTGTTTTTT. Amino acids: CASSADRVNTGELFF. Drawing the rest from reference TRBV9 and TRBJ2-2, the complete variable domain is DSGVTQTPKHLITATGQRVTLRCSPRSGDLSVYWYQQSLDQGLQFLIQYYNGEERAKGNILERFSAQQFPDLHSELNLSSLELGDSALYFCASSADRVNTGELFFGEGSRLTVL.

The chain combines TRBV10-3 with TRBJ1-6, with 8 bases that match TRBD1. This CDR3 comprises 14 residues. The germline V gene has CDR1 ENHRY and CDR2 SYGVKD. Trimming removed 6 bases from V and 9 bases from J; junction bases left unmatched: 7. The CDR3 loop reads CAIRAGQAGSPLHF. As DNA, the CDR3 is TGTGCCATCAGGGCGGGACAGGCGGGTTCACCCCTCCACTTT.

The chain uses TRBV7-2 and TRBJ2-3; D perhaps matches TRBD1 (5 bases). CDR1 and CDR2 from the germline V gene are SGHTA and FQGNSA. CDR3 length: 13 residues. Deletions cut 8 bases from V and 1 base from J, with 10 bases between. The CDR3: CASLGLRTDTQYF. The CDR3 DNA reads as TGTGCCAGCTTGGGGCTTCGCACAGATACGCAGTATTTT.

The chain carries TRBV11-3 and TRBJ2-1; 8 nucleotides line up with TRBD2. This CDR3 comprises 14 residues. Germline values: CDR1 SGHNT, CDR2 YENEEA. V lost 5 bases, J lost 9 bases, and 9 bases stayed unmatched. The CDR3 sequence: CASSLSGEYGEQFF. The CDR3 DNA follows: TGTGCCAGCAGCCTTAGCGGGGAGTATGGTGAGCAGTTCTTC.

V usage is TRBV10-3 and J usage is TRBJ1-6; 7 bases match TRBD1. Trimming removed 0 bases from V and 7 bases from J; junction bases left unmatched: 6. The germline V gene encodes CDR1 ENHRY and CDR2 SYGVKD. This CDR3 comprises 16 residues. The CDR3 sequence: CAISESGQEKNSPLHF. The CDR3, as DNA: TGTGCCATCAGTGAGTCTGGACAGGAGAAGAATTCACCCCTCCACTTT.

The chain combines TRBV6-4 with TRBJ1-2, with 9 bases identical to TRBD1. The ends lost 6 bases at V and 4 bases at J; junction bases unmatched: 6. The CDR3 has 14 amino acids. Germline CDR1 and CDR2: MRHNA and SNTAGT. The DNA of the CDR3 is TGTGCCAGCAGAGGAACAGGGGGCGGCTATGGCTACACCTTC. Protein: CASRGTGGGYGYTF.

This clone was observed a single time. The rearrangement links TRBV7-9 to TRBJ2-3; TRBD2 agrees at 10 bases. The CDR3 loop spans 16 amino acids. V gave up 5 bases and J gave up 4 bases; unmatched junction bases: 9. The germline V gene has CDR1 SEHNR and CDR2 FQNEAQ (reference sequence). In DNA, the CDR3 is TGTGCCAGCAGCCCCGGGCTAGCGGGAGATGCAGATACGCAGTATTTT. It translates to CASSPGLAGDADTQYF.

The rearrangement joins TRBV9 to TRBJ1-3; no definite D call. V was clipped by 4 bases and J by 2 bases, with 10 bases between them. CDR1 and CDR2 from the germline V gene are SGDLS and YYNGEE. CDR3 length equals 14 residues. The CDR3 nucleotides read TGTGCCAGCAGCCAGACCGACACTGGAAACACCATATATTTT. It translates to CASSQTDTGNTIYF.

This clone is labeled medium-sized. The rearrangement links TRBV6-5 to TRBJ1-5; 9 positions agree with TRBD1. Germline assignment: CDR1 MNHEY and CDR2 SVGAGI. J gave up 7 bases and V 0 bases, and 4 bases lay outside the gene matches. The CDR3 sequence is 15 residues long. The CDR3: CASSYSGTGIQPQHF. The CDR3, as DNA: TGTGCCAGCAGTTACTCAGGGACAGGGATACAGCCCCAGCATTTT.

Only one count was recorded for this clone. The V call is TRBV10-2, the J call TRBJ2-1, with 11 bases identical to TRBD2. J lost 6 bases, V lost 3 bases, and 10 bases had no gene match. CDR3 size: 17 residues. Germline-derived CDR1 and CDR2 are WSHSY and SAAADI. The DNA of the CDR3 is TGCGCCAGCAGTGATCACCTAGGGACTAGCGGACCCAATGAGCAGTTCTTC. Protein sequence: CASSDHLGTSGPNEQFF.

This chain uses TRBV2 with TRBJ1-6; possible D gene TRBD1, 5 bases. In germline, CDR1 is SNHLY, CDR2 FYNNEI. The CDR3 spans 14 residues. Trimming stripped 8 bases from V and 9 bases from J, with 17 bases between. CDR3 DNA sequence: TGTGCCAGCCAGTTTGACAGCCAAGGTTCACCCCTCCACTTT. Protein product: CASQFDSQGSPLHF.

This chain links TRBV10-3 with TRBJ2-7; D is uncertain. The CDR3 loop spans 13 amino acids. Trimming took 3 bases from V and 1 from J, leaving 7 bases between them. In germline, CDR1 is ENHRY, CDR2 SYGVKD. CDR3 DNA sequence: TGTGCCATCAGTGACTCTCCTTCCTACGAGCAGTACTTC. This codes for CAISDSPSYEQYF.

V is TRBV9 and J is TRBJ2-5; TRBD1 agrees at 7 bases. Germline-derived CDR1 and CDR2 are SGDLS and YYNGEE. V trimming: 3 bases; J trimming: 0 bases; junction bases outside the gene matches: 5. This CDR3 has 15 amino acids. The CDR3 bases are TGTGCCAGCAGCGCAAAACAGGGGTACCAAGAGACCCAGTACTTC. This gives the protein CASSAKQGYQETQYF.

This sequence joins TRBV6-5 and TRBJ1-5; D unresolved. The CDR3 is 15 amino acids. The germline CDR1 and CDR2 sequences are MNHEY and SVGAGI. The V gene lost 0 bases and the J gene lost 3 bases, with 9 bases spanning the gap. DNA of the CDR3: TGTGCCAGCAGTTACTCACAGAATTCCAATCAGCCCCAGCATTTT. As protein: CASSYSQNSNQPQHF.